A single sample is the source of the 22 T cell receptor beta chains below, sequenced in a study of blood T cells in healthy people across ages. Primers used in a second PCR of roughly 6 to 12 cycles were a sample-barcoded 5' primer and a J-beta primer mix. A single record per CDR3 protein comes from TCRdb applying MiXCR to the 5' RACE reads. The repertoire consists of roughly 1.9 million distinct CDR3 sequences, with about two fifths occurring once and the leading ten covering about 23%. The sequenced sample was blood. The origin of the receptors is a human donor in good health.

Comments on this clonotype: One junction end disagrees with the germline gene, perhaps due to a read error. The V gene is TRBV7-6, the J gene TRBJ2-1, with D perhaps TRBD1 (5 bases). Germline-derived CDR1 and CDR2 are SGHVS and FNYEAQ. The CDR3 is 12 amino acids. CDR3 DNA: TGTGCCAGCAGTCTATCAGGGAATGAGCAGTGCTTC. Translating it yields CASSLSGNEQCF.

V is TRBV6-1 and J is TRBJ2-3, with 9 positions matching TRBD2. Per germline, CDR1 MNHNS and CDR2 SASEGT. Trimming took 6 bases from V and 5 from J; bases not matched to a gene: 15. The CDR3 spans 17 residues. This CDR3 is CASSRGTSTRSRDTQYF. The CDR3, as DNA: TGTGCCAGCAGCCGTGGGACTAGCACCCGTTCACGAGATACGCAGTATTTT.

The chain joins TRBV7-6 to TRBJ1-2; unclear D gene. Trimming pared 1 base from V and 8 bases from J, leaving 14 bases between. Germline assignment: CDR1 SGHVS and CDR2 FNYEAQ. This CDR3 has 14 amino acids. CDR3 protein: CASSLGRATGGYTF. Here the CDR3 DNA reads TGTGCCAGCAGCTTAGGGAGGGCAACGGGAGGCTACACCTTC.

This chain's CDR3 is CSARDYRIGTMNTEAFF. In DNA, the CDR3 is TGCAGTGCTAGAGATTATCGCATAGGGACCATGAACACTGAAGCTTTCTTT. The V gene is TRBV20-1, the J gene TRBJ1-1, with D tentatively TRBD1 (5 bases). Per germline, CDR1 DFQATT and CDR2 SNEGSKA (reference sequence). This CDR3 contains 17 residues. Trimming removed 0 bases from V and 0 bases from J, with 17 bases in between.

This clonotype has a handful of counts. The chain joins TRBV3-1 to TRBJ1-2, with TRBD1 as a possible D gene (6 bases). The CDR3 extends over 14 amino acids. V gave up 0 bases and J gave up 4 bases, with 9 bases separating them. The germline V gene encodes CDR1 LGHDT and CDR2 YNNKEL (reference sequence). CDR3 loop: CASSQDATGYGYTF. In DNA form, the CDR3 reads TGTGCCAGCAGCCAAGATGCGACAGGCTATGGCTACACCTTC.

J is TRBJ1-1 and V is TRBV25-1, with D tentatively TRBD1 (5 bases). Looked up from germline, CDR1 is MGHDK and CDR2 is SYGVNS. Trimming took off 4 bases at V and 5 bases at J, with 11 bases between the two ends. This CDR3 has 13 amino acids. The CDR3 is CASSGFKGTEAFF. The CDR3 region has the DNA TGTGCCAGCAGTGGATTCAAGGGGACTGAAGCTTTCTTT.

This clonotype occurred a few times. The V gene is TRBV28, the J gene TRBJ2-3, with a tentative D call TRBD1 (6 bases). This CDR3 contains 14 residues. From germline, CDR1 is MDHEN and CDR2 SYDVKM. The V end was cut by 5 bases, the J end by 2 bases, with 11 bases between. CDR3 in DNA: TGTGCCAGCAGTCATGGACAGAACACAGATACGCAGTATTTT. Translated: CASSHGQNTDTQYF.

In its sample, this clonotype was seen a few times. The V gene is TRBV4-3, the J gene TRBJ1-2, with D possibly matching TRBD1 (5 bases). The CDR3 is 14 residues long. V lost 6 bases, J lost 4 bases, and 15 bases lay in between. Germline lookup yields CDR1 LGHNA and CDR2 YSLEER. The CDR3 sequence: CASRKTGHFYGYTF. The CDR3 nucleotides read TGCGCCAGCAGGAAAACAGGACACTTCTATGGCTACACCTTC.

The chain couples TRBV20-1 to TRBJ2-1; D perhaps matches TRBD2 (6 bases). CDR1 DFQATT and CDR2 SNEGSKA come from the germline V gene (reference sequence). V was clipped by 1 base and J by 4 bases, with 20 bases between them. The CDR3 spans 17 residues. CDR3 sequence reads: CSARVEILGGDYNEQFF. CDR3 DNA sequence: TGCAGTGCTAGAGTGGAAATTTTGGGGGGTGATTACAATGAGCAGTTCTTC.

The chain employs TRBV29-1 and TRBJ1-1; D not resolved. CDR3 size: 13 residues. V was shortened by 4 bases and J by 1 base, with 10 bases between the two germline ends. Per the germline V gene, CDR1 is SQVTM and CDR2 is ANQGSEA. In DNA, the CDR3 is TGCAGCGTTGCGGAGCGATCGAACACTGAAGCTTTCTTT. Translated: CSVAERSNTEAFF.

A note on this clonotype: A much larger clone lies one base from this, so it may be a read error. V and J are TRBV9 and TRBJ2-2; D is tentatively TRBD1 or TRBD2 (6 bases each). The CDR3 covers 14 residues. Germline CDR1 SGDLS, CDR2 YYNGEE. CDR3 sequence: CASSVGGRNGGLFF. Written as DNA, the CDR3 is TGTGCCAGCAGCGTTGGGGGGCGGAACGGGGGGCTGTTTTTT.

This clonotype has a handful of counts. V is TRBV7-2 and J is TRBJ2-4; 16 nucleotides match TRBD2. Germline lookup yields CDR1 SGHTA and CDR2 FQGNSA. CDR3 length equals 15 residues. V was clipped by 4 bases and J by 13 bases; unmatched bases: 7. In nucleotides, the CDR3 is TGTGCCAGCAGCTCGGGACTAGCGGGGGGGTATGGGCAGTACTTC. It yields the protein CASSSGLAGGYGQYF.

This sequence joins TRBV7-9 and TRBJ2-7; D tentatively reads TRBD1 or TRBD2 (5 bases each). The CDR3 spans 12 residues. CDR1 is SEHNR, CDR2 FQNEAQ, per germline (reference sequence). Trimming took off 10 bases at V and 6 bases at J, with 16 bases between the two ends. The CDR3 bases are TGTGCCAACACCTGGGGACCTCTCGAGCAGTACTTC. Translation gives CANTWGPLEQYF.

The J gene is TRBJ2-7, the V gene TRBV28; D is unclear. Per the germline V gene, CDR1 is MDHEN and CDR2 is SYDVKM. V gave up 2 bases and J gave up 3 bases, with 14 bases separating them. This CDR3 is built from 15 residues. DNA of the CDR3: TGTGCCAGCAGTTTACAAGGTATGGTCTTCTACGAGCAGTACTTC. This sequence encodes CASSLQGMVFYEQYF.

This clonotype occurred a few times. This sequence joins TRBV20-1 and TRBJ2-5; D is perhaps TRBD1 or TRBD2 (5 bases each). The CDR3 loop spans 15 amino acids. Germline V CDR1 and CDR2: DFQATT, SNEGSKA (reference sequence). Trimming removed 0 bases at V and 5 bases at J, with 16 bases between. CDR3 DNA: TGCAGTGCTAGAGATCTCCGGGGCGCTTCGGAGACCCAGTACTTC. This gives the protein CSARDLRGASETQYF.

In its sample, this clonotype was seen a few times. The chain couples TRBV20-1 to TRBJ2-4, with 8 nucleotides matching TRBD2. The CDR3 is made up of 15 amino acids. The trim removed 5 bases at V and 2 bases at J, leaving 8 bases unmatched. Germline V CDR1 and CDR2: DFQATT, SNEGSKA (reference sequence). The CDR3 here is CSARNSGESKNIQYF. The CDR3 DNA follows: TGCAGTGCTCGAAATAGCGGGGAGTCCAAAAACATTCAGTACTTC.

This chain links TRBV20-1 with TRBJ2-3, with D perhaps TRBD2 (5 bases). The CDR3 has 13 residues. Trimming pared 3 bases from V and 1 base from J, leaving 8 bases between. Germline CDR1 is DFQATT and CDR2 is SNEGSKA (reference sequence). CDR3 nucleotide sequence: TGCAGTGCTAGCGGACTGCGCACAGATACGCAGTATTTT. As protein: CSASGLRTDTQYF.

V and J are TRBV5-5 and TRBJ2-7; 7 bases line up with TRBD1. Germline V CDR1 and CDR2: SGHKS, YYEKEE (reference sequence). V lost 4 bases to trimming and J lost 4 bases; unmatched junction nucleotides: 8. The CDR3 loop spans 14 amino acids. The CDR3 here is CASSPPLQGYEQYF. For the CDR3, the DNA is TGTGCCAGCAGCCCGCCCTTACAGGGGTACGAGCAGTACTTC. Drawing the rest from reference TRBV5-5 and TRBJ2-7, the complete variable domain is DAGVTQSPTHLIKTRGQQVTLRCSPISGHKSVSWYQQVLGQGPQFIFQYYEKEERGRGNFPDRFSARQFPNYSSELNVNALLLGDSALYLCASSPPLQGYEQYFGPGTRLTVT.

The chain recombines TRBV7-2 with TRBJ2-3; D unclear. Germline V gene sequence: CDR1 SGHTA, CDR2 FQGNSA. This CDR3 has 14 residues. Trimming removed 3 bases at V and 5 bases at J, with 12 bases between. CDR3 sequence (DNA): TGTGCCAGCAGCTTTTTGGCTAGACAAGATACGCAGTATTTT. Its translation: CASSFLARQDTQYF.

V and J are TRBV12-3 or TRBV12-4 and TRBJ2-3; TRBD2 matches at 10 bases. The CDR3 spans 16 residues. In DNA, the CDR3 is TGTGTCTCTCAGGTGGGGACTAGCGTATCCACAGATACGCAGTATTTT. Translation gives CVSQVGTSVSTDTQYF.

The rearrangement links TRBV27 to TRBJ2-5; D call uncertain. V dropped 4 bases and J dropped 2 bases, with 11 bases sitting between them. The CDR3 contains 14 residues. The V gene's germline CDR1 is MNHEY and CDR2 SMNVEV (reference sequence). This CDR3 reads CASSSLGRQETQYF. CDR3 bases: TGTGCCAGCAGTTCTTTAGGCCGTCAAGAGACCCAGTACTTC.

DNA for the CDR3: TGTGCCAGCAGCTTCCGGGGGAAAGGCTACACCTTC. Translation gives CASSFRGKGYTF. The rearrangement joins TRBV5-6 to TRBJ1-2, with D possibly matching TRBD1 (5 bases). V lost 2 bases and J 8 bases, leaving 10 bases between the germline ends. This CDR3 is built from 12 residues. The germline V gene encodes CDR1 SGHDT and CDR2 YYEEEE. Using reference TRBV5-6 and TRBJ1-2 for the parts outside the CDR3, the full variable domain is DAGVTQSPTHLIKTRGQQVTLRCSPKSGHDTVSWYQQALGQGPQFIFQYYEEEERQRGNFPDRFSGHQFPNYSSELNVNALLLGDSALYLCASSFRGKGYTFGSGTRLTVV.